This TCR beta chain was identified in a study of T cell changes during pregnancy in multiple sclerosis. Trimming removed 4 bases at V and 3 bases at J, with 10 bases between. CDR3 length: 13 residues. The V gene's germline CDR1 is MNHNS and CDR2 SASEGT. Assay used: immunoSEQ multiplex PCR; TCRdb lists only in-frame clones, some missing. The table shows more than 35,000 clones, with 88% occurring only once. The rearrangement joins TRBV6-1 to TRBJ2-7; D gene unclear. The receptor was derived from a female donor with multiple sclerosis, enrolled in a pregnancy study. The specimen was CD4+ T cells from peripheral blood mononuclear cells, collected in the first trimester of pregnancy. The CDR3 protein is CASSVLEYYEQYF. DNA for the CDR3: TGTGCCAGCAGTGTTTTGGAGTACTACGAGCAGTACTTC.